The source of this T cell receptor beta chain is a study of T cells expressing NK-cell markers. Germline-derived CDR1 and CDR2 are SGHVS and FNYEAQ. This CDR3 is 15 amino acids long. TCRdb re-called the 5' RACE reads, yielding one record per CDR3 amino acid sequence without DNA. The table lists approximately 550,000 distinct CDR3 sequences. Specimen: blood T cells: a sorted CD56 or NKG2C T cell subset, CD4+ or CD8+ T cells, or bulk PBMC T cells (not recorded which). The TCR originated in a man aged 18-30 years in good health. The V gene is TRBV7-6, the J gene TRBJ2-1; no DNA is available, so the TRBD1 call from TCRdb remains unchecked. CDR3 amino acids: CASSLNRAGGHEQFF. The full variable domain, completed using reference TRBV7-6 and TRBJ2-1, is GAGVSQSPRYKVTKRGQDVALRCDPISGHVSLYWYRQALGQGPEFLTYFNYEAQQDKSGLPNDRFSAERPEGSISTLTIQRTEQRDSAMYRCASSLNRAGGHEQFFGPGTRLTVL.